This record covers a single TCR beta chain. The sample originates from a study of preoperative IRX-2 immunotherapy in early breast cancer. The CDR3 runs 20 residues. The ends lost 3 bases at V and 3 bases at J; junction bases unmatched: 19. CDR1 is KGHSH and CDR2 is LQKENI in the germline V gene. The repertoire was sequenced with immunoSEQ multiplex PCR; TCRdb's copy has only in-frame clones and lacks some. The repertoire holds a few thousand clones, 78% seen once, with more than 6% in the top ten. Treatment indicated: preoperative locoregional IRX-2 cytokine immunotherapy. Patients received preoperative, locoregional IRX-2 cytokine immunotherapy in a phase Ib study.

The sample consisted of tumor tissue, taken after IRX-2 immunotherapy. The J gene is TRBJ1-2, the V gene TRBV18; 10 positions match TRBD1. The sequence was collected from a human donor with breast cancer. Written as DNA, the CDR3 is TGTGCCAGCTCACCCACGCACTCTTACCGTCCCGGGACAGGGGACTATGGCTACACCTTC. Amino acid sequence: CASSPTHSYRPGTGDYGYTF.